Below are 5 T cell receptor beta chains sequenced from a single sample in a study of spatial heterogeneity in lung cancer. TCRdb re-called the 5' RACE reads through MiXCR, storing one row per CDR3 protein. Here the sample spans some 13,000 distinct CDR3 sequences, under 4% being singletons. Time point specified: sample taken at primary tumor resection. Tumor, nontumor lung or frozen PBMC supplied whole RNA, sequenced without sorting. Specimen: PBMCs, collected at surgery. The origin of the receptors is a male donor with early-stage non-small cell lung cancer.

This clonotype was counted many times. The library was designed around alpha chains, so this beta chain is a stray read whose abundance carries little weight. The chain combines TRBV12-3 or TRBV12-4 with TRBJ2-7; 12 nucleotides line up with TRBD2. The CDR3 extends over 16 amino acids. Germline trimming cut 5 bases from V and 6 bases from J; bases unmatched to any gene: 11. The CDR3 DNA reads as TGTGCCAGCAGTCCCCAGACTAGCGGGAGAAGTTTCGAGCAGTACTTC. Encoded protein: CASSPQTSGRSFEQYF.

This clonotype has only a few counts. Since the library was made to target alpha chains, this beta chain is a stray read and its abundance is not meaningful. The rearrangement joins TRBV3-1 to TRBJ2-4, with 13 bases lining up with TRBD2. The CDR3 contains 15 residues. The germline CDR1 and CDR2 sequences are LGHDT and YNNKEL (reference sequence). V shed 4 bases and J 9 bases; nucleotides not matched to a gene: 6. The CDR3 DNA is TGTGCCAGCAGCCCCGGACTAGCGGGAGTTGGCATTCAGTACTTC. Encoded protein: CASSPGLAGVGIQYF.

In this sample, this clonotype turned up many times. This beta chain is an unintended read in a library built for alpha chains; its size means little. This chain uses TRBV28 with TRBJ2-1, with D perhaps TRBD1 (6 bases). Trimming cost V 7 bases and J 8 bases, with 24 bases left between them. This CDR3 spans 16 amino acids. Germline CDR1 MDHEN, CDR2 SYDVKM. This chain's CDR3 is CASTIDTGLLSDEQFF. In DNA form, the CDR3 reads TGTGCCAGCACCATTGACACAGGGTTACTGTCCGATGAGCAGTTCTTC. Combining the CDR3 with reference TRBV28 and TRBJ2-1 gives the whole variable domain DVKVTQSSRYLVKRTGEKVFLECVQDMDHENMFWYRQDPGLGLRLIYFSYDVKMKEKGDIPEGYSVSREKKERFSLILESASTNQTSMYLCASTIDTGLLSDEQFFGPGTRLTVL.

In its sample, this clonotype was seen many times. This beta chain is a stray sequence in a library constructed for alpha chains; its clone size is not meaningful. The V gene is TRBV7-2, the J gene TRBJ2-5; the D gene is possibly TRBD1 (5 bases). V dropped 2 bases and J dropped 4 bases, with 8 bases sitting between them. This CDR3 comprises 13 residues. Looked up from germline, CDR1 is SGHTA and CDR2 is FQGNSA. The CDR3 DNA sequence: TGTGCCAGCAGCTTATTGGGGCCAGAGACCCAGTACTTC. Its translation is CASSLLGPETQYF.

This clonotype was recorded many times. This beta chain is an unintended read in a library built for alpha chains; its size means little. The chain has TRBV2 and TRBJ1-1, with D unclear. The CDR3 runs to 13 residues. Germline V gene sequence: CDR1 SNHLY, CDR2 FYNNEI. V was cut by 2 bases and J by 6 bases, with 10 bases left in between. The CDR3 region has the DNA TGTGCCAGCAGTGAAATCCCGCGGGCTGAAGCTTTCTTT. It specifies CASSEIPRAEAFF.